Listed below are T cell receptor beta chains from one sample, sequenced in a study of vaccination and CD4 T cells after COVID-19. TCRdb independently ran MiXCR on the PCR reads; one entry per CDR3 protein. The data show approximately 11,000 distinct CDR3 sequences, 65% seen once. The antigens for these receptors are not known. The sequencing here drew on CD4+ T cells from blood, cultured in vitro, taken before SARS-CoV-2 vaccination. The receptors shown here come from a human donor who had recovered from COVID-19. Each CDR3 is given with its conserved first and last residue. D genes are given only for firm matches. For some rows the clone size is stated as once, few or many, or as a class when expanded; others skip it.

>.|TRBJ2-6|.|TRBV10-3|15
CAISSLGSGANVLTF
TGTGCCATCAGCTCCCTCGGCTCTGGGGCCAACGTCCTGACTTTC
>.|TRBJ1-5|TRBD1|TRBV20-1|15
CSARRQGNRFQPQHF
TGCAGTGCTAGAAGACAGGGGAACAGATTTCAGCCCCAGCATTTT
>once|TRBJ2-3|.|TRBV11-2|15
CASSLLRGPTDTQYF
TGTGCCAGCAGCTTGCTTCGGGGGCCCACAGATACGCAGTATTTT
>.|TRBJ2-4|.|TRBV6-5|14
CASSYSPAQNIQYF
TGTGCCAGCAGTTACTCCCCGGCGCAAAACATTCAGTACTTC
>once|TRBJ2-2|.|TRBV6-1|13
CASSAQLQRELFF
TGTGCCAGCAGTGCCCAGCTCCAGAGGGAGCTGTTTTTT
>few|TRBJ2-1|TRBD2|TRBV2|17
CASSAYGTSGTYNEQFF
TGTGCCAGCAGTGCCTACGGGACTAGCGGGACCTACAATGAGCAGTTCTTC
>.|TRBJ1-4|TRBD1|TRBV6-1|15
CASRGTGVRDEKLFF
TGTGCCAGCAGGGGGACAGGGGTTCGGGATGAAAAACTGTTTTTT
>.|TRBJ2-3|TRBD2|TRBV27|16
CASSSRTSGNVDTQYF
TGTGCCAGCAGTTCAAGGACTAGCGGGAATGTAGATACGCAGTATTTT
>.|TRBJ2-2|.|TRBV6-1|14
CASSERLLTGELFF
TGTGCCAGCAGTGAAAGGTTACTTACCGGGGAGCTGTTTTTT
>.|TRBJ2-7|.|TRBV6-5|15
CASSSSTSGRLKQYF
.
>few|TRBJ2-3|TRBD1|TRBV20-1|15
CSARARTGGTDTQYF
TGCAGTGCTAGAGCCCGGACAGGGGGCACAGATACGCAGTATTTT
>.|TRBJ1-4|.|TRBV20-1|12
CSARGANEKLFF
TGCAGTGCTAGGGGTGCTAATGAAAAACTGTTTTTT
>once|TRBJ1-5|TRBD1|TRBV28|14
CASSLGQGYQPQHF
TGTGCCAGCAGTTTAGGACAGGGGTATCAGCCCCAGCATTTT
>.|TRBJ1-5|.|TRBV18|15
CASSPMAGANQPQHF
TGTGCCAGCTCACCAATGGCAGGTGCAAATCAGCCCCAGCATTTT
>.|TRBJ1-5|.|TRBV28|12
CASALKFQPQHF
TGTGCCAGCGCGTTGAAGTTTCAGCCCCAGCATTTT
>.|TRBJ2-2|.|TRBV7-3|14
CASSLSATTGELFF
TGTGCCAGCAGCTTATCGGCCACTACCGGGGAGCTGTTTTTT
>few|TRBJ1-5|TRBD1|TRBV10-3|15
CAISPTGDSNQPQHF
TGTGCCATCAGTCCGACAGGGGATAGCAATCAGCCCCAGCATTTT
>.|TRBJ2-3|TRBD2|TRBV20-1|13
CSARAGGSNTQYF
TGCAGTGCTAGAGCGGGAGGGTCAAATACGCAGTATTTT
>.|TRBJ2-2|TRBD1|TRBV7-9|13
CASSETGTGELFF
TGTGCCAGCAGCGAGACAGGGACCGGGGAGCTGTTTTTT
>.|TRBJ2-7|.|TRBV7-2|13
CASSSSGSYEQYF
TGTGCCAGCAGCTCTAGTGGCTCCTACGAGCAGTACTTC
>.|TRBJ2-2|TRBD2|TRBV4-1|16
CASSHGGRGTAGELFF
TGCGCCAGCAGCCACGGCGGGAGAGGAACTGCCGGGGAGCTGTTTTTT
>.|TRBJ1-5|TRBD1|TRBV6-2/TRBV6-3|15
CASRVGQGIRQPQHF
TGTGCCAGCAGAGTAGGACAGGGGATAAGGCAGCCCCAGCATTTT
>few|TRBJ2-1|TRBD1|TRBV19|16
CASRETGTGSGDEQFF
TGTGCCAGTAGGGAGACCGGGACAGGGTCCGGGGATGAGCAGTTCTTC
>.|TRBJ2-2|.|TRBV20-1|17
CSARGGGLSFNTGELFF
TGCAGTGCTAGAGGCGGCGGGCTGAGCTTTAACACCGGGGAGCTGTTTTTT
>.|TRBJ2-5|.|TRBV20-1|16
CSASSLVGSSGETQYF
TGCAGTGCTAGTAGTCTAGTCGGCTCGAGTGGAGAGACCCAGTACTTC
>.|TRBJ2-5|.|TRBV27|14
CASGNVRGVLTQYF
TGTGCCAGCGGTAACGTGAGGGGAGTGCTGACCCAGTACTTC
>.|TRBJ2-3|TRBD2|TRBV7-9|16
CASSRTSGRPTDTQYF
TGTGCCAGCAGCCGGACTAGCGGGAGGCCCACAGATACGCAGTATTTT
>.|TRBJ1-1|.|TRBV7-2|13
CASSWGAHTEAFF
TGTGCCAGCAGCTGGGGGGCCCACACTGAAGCTTTCTTT
>.|TRBJ2-5|.|TRBV28|14
CASTTSLVGETQYF
TGTGCCAGCACCACCTCCCTAGTCGGGGAGACCCAGTACTTC
>.|TRBJ1-6|.|TRBV7-9|15
CASSLGQPGRSPLHF
TGTGCCAGCAGCTTAGGACAGCCAGGGCGGTCACCCCTCCACTTT
>.|TRBJ2-1|TRBD2|TRBV7-9|15
CASSLWLAGVDEQFF
TGTGCCAGCAGCTTATGGCTAGCGGGAGTAGATGAGCAGTTCTTC
>.|TRBJ1-1|.|TRBV20-1|13
CSAEDMLDTEAFF
TGCAGTGCTGAGGACATGTTGGACACTGAAGCTTTCTTT
>.|TRBJ1-5|TRBD1|TRBV7-9|16
CASSLGTGARNQPQHF
TGTGCCAGCAGCTTAGGGACAGGCGCCCGTAATCAGCCCCAGCATTTT
>few|TRBJ2-5|.|TRBV19|12
CASSMSSETQYF
TGTGCCAGTAGTATGAGTAGCGAGACCCAGTACTTC
>.|TRBJ2-3|TRBD1|TRBV2|17
CASSERQGSGIFDTQYF
TGTGCCAGCAGTGAAAGACAGGGTTCGGGAATTTTCGATACGCAGTATTTT
>.|TRBJ2-3|.|TRBV10-3|12
CAISPTGDTQYF
TGTGCCATCAGTCCTACGGGGGATACGCAGTATTTT
>.|TRBJ2-7|TRBD2|TRBV6-5|17
CASSYVFGGRSSYEQYF
TGTGCCAGCAGTTACGTATTTGGCGGGAGGAGCTCCTACGAGCAGTACTTC
>few|TRBJ2-7|TRBD2|TRBV19|14
CASKTSGSSYEQYF
TGTGCCAGTAAGACTAGCGGGAGCTCCTACGAGCAGTACTTC
>.|TRBJ1-2|.|TRBV2|13
CASSKQGDYGYTF
TGTGCCAGCAGCAAACAAGGGGACTATGGCTACACCTTC
>.|TRBJ2-7|.|TRBV2|12
CATQGTSYEQYF
TGTGCAACTCAGGGGACCTCCTACGAGCAGTACTTC
>once|TRBJ2-5|TRBD1|TRBV5-4|15
CASRKDRGRQETQYF
TGTGCCAGCAGAAAGGACAGGGGACGTCAAGAGACCCAGTACTTC
>.|TRBJ2-2|.|TRBV2|14
CASSQDRNTGELFF
TGTGCCAGCAGCCAGGACAGGAACACCGGGGAGCTGTTTTTT
>few|TRBJ1-2|.|TRBV7-9|14
CASSLVRGDYGYTF
TGTGCCAGCAGCTTAGTTCGGGGAGACTATGGCTACACCTTC
>.|TRBJ1-6|TRBD1|TRBV20-1|13
CSYGTDYDSPLHF
TGCAGCTACGGGACAGACTATGATTCACCCCTCCACTTT
>few|TRBJ2-5|TRBD2|TRBV7-8|15
CASSVTSGSWETQYF
TGTGCCAGCAGCGTGACTAGCGGGAGTTGGGAGACCCAGTACTTC
>.|TRBJ2-3|TRBD1|TRBV19|16
CASSTRQGSSTDTQYF
TGTGCCAGTAGTACCCGACAGGGATCTAGCACAGATACGCAGTATTTT
>few|TRBJ2-2|.|TRBV7-2|14
CASRPLGAAGELFF
TGTGCCAGCAGACCCCTTGGAGCGGCCGGGGAGCTGTTTTTT
>once|TRBJ2-5|TRBD2|TRBV5-4|13
CASSGTTDGTQYF
TGTGCCAGCAGCGGGACTACCGACGGTACCCAGTACTTC